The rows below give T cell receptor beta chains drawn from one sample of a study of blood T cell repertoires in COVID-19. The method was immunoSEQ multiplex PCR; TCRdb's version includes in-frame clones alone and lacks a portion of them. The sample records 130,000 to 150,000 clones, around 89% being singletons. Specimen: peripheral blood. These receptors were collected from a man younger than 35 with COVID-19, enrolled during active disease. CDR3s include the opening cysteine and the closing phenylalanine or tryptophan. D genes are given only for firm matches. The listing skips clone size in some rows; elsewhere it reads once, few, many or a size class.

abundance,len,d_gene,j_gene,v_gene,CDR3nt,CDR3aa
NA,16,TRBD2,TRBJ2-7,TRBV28,TGTGCCAGCAGTTTCTTGACTAGCGGGCCCTCCTACGAGCAGTACTTC,CASSFLTSGPSYEQYF
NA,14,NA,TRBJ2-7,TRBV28,TGTGCCAGCAGCTTCCCAGGGGCATCCTACGAGCAGTACTTC,CASSFPGASYEQYF
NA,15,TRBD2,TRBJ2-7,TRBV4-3,TGCGCCAGCAGCCAAGAGCTAGCGGGTGCCTACGAGCAGTACTTC,CASSQELAGAYEQYF
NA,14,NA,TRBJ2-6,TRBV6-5,TGTGCCAGCGTGAGTTACTCTGGGGCCAACGTCCTGACTTTC,CASVSYSGANVLTF
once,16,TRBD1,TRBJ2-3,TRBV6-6,TGTGCCAGCAGTTACGCGACCGGGACAGCGACAGATACGCAGTATTTT,CASSYATGTATDTQYF
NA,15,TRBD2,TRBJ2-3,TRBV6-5,TGTGCCAGCAGTTACTCAACTAGCGGGACAGATACGCAGTATTTT,CASSYSTSGTDTQYF
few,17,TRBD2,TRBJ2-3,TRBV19,TGTGCCAGTAGTATTGGACCTAGCGGGAGGTTCACAGATACGCAGTATTTT,CASSIGPSGRFTDTQYF
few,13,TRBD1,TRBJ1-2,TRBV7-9,TGTGCCAGCGAGGCGGGACAGGGGAATGGCTACACCTTC,CASEAGQGNGYTF
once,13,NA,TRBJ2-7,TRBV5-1,TGCGCCAGCAGCTTGGTTGGAGACTACGAGCAGTACTTC,CASSLVGDYEQYF
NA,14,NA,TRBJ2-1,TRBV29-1,TGCAGCGTTGTCTATACGGGATACTACAATGAGCAGTTCTTC,CSVVYTGYYNEQFF
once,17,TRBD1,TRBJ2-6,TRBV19,TGTGCCAGTAGCACCGGGACAGGGCCATCTGGGGCCAACGTCCTGACTTTC,CASSTGTGPSGANVLTF
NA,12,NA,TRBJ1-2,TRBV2,TGTGCCAGCTTGCAGGGGAACTATGGCTACACCTTC,CASLQGNYGYTF
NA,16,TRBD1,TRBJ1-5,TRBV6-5,TGTGCCAGCAGTTCGATTCCGGGACAGCAAAATCAGCCCCAGCATTTT,CASSSIPGQQNQPQHF
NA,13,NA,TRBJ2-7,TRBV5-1,TGCGCCAGCAGCTTAACCAGGGCCTACGAGCAGTACTTC,CASSLTRAYEQYF
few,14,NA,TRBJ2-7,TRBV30,TGTGCCTGGAGTCCCCAGGGGAGAGACTACGAGCAGTACTTC,CAWSPQGRDYEQYF
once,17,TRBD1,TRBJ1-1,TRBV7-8,TGTGCCAGCAGCTTAGTCGTTCACGACAGGGGACGTACTGAAGCTTTCTTT,CASSLVVHDRGRTEAFF
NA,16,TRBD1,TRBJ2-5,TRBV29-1,TGCAGCGTTGAAGATGGCTACTACAGGGGGCAAGAGACCCAGTACTTC,CSVEDGYYRGQETQYF
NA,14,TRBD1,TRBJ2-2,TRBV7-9,TGTGCCAGCGGAACAGGGGTTTTCGGCGGGGAGCTGTTTTTT,CASGTGVFGGELFF
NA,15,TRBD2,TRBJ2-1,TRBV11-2,TGTGCCAGCAGCTTTCAGGGCGGGGGATACAATGAGCAGTTCTTC,CASSFQGGGYNEQFF
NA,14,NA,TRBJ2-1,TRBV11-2,TGTGCCAGCAGCTTAGAGCCGGAGCACACTGAGCAGTTCTTC,CASSLEPEHTEQFF
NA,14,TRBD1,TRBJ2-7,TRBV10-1,TGCGCCAGCAGTCCCGGGACAGAGGGTTACGAGCAGTACTTC,CASSPGTEGYEQYF
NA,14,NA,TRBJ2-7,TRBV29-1,TGCAGCGTTGAAGATGCAGGGTCCTCCTACGAGCAGTACTTC,CSVEDAGSSYEQYF
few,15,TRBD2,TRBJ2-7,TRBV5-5,TGTGCCAGCAGCCTGGAACTAGCGGCTACCTACGAGCAGTACTTC,CASSLELAATYEQYF
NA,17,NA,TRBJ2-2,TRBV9,TGTGCCAGCAGCGTAGATGAATCGGGAGTTCGGACCGGGGAGCTGTTTTTT,CASSVDESGVRTGELFF
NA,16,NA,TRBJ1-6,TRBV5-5,TGTGCCAGCAGCTTGGACGGTAGCTCCTATAATTCACCCCTCCACTTT,CASSLDGSSYNSPLHF
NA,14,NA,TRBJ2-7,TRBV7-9,TGTGCCAGCAGCTCGCTGGGGCAGGGCTACGAGCAGTACTTC,CASSSLGQGYEQYF
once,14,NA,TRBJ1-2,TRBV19,TGTGCCAGTAGTATGGGTGACAGGAACTATGGCTACACCTTC,CASSMGDRNYGYTF
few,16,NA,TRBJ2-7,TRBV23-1,TGCGCCAGCAGTCAATACGGAGCGAAGCACTCCTACGAGCAGTACTTC,CASSQYGAKHSYEQYF
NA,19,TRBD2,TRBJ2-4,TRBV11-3,TGTGCCAGCAGCTTAGGCACACGGACTAGCTCAAGCATCAAAAACATTCAGTACTTC,CASSLGTRTSSSIKNIQYF
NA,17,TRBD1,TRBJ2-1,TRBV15,TGTGCCACCAGCACTAACACTGCCGGGACAGGCCACAATGAGCAGTTCTTC,CATSTNTAGTGHNEQFF
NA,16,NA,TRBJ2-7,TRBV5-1,TGCGCCAGCAGCTTGGCGTCCGGACAGATGGTCCACGAGCAGTACTTC,CASSLASGQMVHEQYF
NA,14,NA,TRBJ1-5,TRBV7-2,TGTGCCAGCAGCTTCCGGACAGGCAATCAGCCCCAGCATTTT,CASSFRTGNQPQHF
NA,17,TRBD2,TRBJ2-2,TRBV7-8,TGTGCCAGCAGCTTAGGTTCTAGCGGGAGGATTACCGGGGAGCTGTTTTTT,CASSLGSSGRITGELFF
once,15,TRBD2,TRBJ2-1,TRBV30,TGTGCCTGGAGTGTATCCGGACTAGTTAACAATGAGCAGTTCTTC,CAWSVSGLVNNEQFF
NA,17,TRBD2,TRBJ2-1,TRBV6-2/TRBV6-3,TGTGCCAGCAGTTACCTCGATCGACTAGCGGCCTACAATGAGCAGTTCTTC,CASSYLDRLAAYNEQFF
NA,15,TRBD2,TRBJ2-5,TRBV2,TGTGCCAGCAGCGCCTTAGCGGGAGGAGGGGAGACCCAGTACTTC,CASSALAGGGETQYF
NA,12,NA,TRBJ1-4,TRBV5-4,TGTGCCAGCAGCTTGGGTGCGAGAGGGCTGCTTTTT,CASSLGARGLLF
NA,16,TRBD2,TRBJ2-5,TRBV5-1,TGCGCCAGCAGCACTCTAGCGGGAGGGCCGGCTGAGACCCAGTACTTC,CASSTLAGGPAETQYF
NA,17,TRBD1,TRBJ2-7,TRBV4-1,TGCGCCAGCAGCCAAGATGGAATCGGGACAGGTCTTTACGAGCAGTACTTC,CASSQDGIGTGLYEQYF
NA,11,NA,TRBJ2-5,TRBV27,TGTGCCAGCAGTTTACCCTCCGAGGAGTACTTC,CASSLPSEEYF
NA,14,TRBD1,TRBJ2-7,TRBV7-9,TGTGCCAGCAGCTTGCAGGGGGCCTCCTACGAGCAGTACTTC,CASSLQGASYEQYF
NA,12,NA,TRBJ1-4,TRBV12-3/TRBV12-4,TGTGCCAGCAGTCCCGACAAGGTATTGCTGCTTTTT,CASSPDKVLLLF
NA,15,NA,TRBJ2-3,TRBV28,TGTGCCAGCAGTGCCTGGGAGCGGGGCACAGATACGCAGTATTTT,CASSAWERGTDTQYF
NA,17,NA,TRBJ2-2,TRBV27,TGTGCCAGCAGCCCCAGGGTGGTAACGGCGGACACCGGGGAGCTGTTTTTT,CASSPRVVTADTGELFF
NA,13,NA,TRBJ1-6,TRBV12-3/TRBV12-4,TGTGCCAGCAGGCGGACGGGGGATTCACCCCTCCACTTT,CASRRTGDSPLHF
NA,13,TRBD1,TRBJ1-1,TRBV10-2,TGCGCCAGTAAGGGACAGATGAACACTGAAGCTTTCTTT,CASKGQMNTEAFF
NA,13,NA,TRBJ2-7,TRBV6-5,TGTGCCAGCAGCTACGCAGGGGTCCACGAGCAGTACTTC,CASSYAGVHEQYF
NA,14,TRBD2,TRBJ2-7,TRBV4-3,TGCGCCAGCAGCCTGGGGACTAGAGACTACGAGCAGTACTTC,CASSLGTRDYEQYF
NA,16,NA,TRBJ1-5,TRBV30,TGTGCCTGGGCACACGGGACACCTTATAGCAATCAGCCCCAGCATTTT,CAWAHGTPYSNQPQHF
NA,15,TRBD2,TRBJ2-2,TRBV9,TGTGCCAGCAGCGCCGGGACTAGCAACACCGGGGAGCTGTTTTTT,CASSAGTSNTGELFF
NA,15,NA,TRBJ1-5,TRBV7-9,TGTGCCAGCAGCTTAGACTCGGAGATAGATCAGCCCCAGCATTTT,CASSLDSEIDQPQHF
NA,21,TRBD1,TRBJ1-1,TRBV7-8,TGTGCCAGCAGCTTAAGAACATCGTACCAGGGGGCCCGTACTGAGAACACTGAAGCTTTCTTT,CASSLRTSYQGARTENTEAFF
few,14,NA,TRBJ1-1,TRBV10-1,TGCGCCAGCAGCCAAACACAGGGGAACACTGAAGCTTTCTTT,CASSQTQGNTEAFF
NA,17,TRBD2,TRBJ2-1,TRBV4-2,TGTGCCAGCAGCCAATTGTCGGGCGGGAGCACCTACAATGAGCAGTTCTTC,CASSQLSGGSTYNEQFF